The 2 T cell receptor beta chains presented below share a single source sample, sequenced in a study of blood T cell repertoires in COVID-19. Assay used: immunoSEQ multiplex PCR; TCRdb lists only in-frame clones, some missing. The table records 200,000 to 300,000 clones, more than 75% of them present only once. Input material: peripheral blood. The receptors were sampled from a woman aged 60-75 years with COVID-19, enrolled during active disease.

The V call is TRBV6-5, the J call TRBJ2-3; D is ambiguous. The V gene's germline CDR1 is MNHEY and CDR2 SVGAGI. V dropped 7 bases and J dropped 1 base, with 12 bases sitting between them. The CDR3 has 14 amino acids. DNA for the CDR3: TGTGCCAGCATCGACATAGTAGGCACAGATACGCAGTATTTT. It encodes CASIDIVGTDTQYF.

This clone was seen more than once but under ten times. The chain is built from TRBV5-1 and TRBJ2-7, with 8 bases fitting TRBD2. V gave up 0 bases and J gave up 4 bases; unmatched junction bases: 15. Germline CDR1 is SGHRS and CDR2 is YFSETQ. The length of the CDR3 is 18 residues. The DNA of the CDR3 is TGCGCCAGCAGCTTGGCCGCTAGCGGGCTTACGCTATTTTACGAGCAGTACTTC. It is translated as CASSLAASGLTLFYEQYF. The full variable domain, its missing parts supplied by reference TRBV5-1 and TRBJ2-7, is KAGVTQTPRYLIKTRGQQVTLSCSPISGHRSVSWYQQTPGQGLQFLFEYFSETQRNKGNFPGRFSGRQFSNSRSEMNVSTLELGDSALYLCASSLAASGLTLFYEQYFGPGTRLTVT.